Each of the 26 T cell receptor beta chains below was sequenced from the same sample in a study of early T cells in non-severe SARS-CoV-2 infection. MiXCR, run by TCRdb on the 5' RACE reads, gives a single entry per CDR3 protein. The table records roughly 35,000 distinct CDR3 sequences, 3.5% to 4% of them present only once. Sequenced material: whole blood. The receptors come from an adult who was a healthcare worker with PCR-confirmed SARS-CoV-2 infection or an uninfected control (not recorded which).

This clonotype was seen a handful of times. The chain recombines TRBV28 with TRBJ2-7; TRBD1 matches at 7 bases. This CDR3 is 17 amino acids long. Unmatched junction bases numbered 13, after V lost 3 bases and J lost 2 bases. Germline CDR1 reads MDHEN; CDR2 reads SYDVKM. CDR3 residues: CASSFSMGWTGTYEQYF. The CDR3 coding sequence is TGTGCCAGCAGTTTTTCTATGGGATGGACAGGCACCTACGAGCAGTACTTC.

Ten or more counts support this clonotype. The rearrangement joins TRBV20-1 to TRBJ2-3; 15 positions match TRBD2. The V segment lost 3 bases and the J segment 4 bases; nucleotides outside the gene matches: 2. Germline lookup yields CDR1 DFQATT and CDR2 SNEGSKA (reference sequence). The CDR3 extends over 15 amino acids. The CDR3 nucleotides are TGCAGTGCTAGGGGACTAGCGGGAGGTCCAGATACGCAGTATTTT. Protein sequence: CSARGLAGGPDTQYF.

In this sample, this clonotype turned up a few times. The chain recombines TRBV20-1 with TRBJ1-6; D uncertain. The CDR3 sequence is 13 residues long. Trimming pared 6 bases from V and 6 bases from J, leaving 12 bases between. From germline, CDR1 is DFQATT and CDR2 SNEGSKA (reference sequence). CDR3 DNA: TGCAGTGCAAAGGAGGTCGGTAATTCACCCCTCCACTTT. This sequence encodes CSAKEVGNSPLHF.

This clonotype came up many times. Germline and junction disagree at one end, which may indicate a read error. This chain joins TRBV7-2 and TRBJ2-1, with D unclear. CDR3 length: 13 amino acids. CDR1 is SGHTA and CDR2 is FQGNSA in the germline V gene. The CDR3 region is CASSLPSDNEQFF. CDR3 in DNA: TGTGCCAGCAGCCTCCCCTCCGACAATGAGCAGTTCTTC.

The CDR3 DNA reads as TGTGCCAGCAGCTTAGAGGGCCAGATGCTGACCCAGTACTTC. Translated, it gives CASSLEGQMLTQYF. The V gene is TRBV7-9, the J gene TRBJ2-5; no firm D call. Trimming took 1 base from V and 7 from J, leaving 13 bases between them. The CDR3 has 14 amino acids. Per the germline V gene, CDR1 is SEHNR and CDR2 is FQNEAQ (reference sequence).

The table lists this clonotype with many counts. The rearrangement links TRBV11-3 to TRBJ2-1; TRBD2 agrees at 8 bases. CDR1 and CDR2 (germline): SGHNT, YENEEA. Trimming removed 6 bases from V and 8 bases from J; junction bases left unmatched: 15. This CDR3 comprises 16 residues. The chain's CDR3 is CASRILTSGRSDEQFF. The CDR3 bases are TGTGCCAGCAGGATTTTAACTAGCGGTAGATCCGATGAGCAGTTCTTC.

This clonotype occurred many times. The V call is TRBV25-1, the J call TRBJ2-1; 9 bases map to TRBD1. The V and J ends lost 4 bases and 6 bases, in that order; junction bases with no gene match: 13. Per the germline V gene, CDR1 is MGHDK and CDR2 is SYGVNS. This CDR3 spans 17 amino acids. CDR3 DNA sequence: TGTGCCAGCAGTGGCCTTTCCGGGACAGGGTTATCCAATGAGCAGTTCTTC. Translation gives CASSGLSGTGLSNEQFF.

This clonotype came up a few times. This chain connects TRBV4-1 to TRBJ1-1; D unresolved. Germline CDR1 MGHRA, CDR2 YSYEKL. Trimming took off 0 bases at V and 7 bases at J, with 9 bases between the two ends. This CDR3 region has 13 residues. CDR3 sequence: CASSQDSRIEAFF. CDR3 bases: TGCGCCAGCAGCCAAGATTCGAGGATTGAAGCTTTCTTT.

This clonotype has a count of ten or more. The chain employs TRBV28 and TRBJ1-2; 9 bases are a match to TRBD1. Trimming removed 5 bases from V and 4 bases from J; junction bases left unmatched: 14. This CDR3 contains 17 residues. Germline CDR1 MDHEN, CDR2 SYDVKM. CDR3 nucleotides: TGTGCCAGCAGTCCCCGACAGGGGGTTAGTATTCGCTATGGCTACACCTTC. It codes for CASSPRQGVSIRYGYTF.

Ten or more counts support this clonotype. V and J are TRBV5-1 and TRBJ2-1, with 12 bases identical to TRBD2. The CDR3 sequence is 15 residues long. The V and J ends lost 5 bases and 8 bases, in that order; junction bases with no gene match: 8. Germline CDR1 SGHRS, CDR2 YFSETQ. This CDR3 reads CASSRLAGVVDEQFF. The CDR3 DNA follows: TGCGCCAGCAGTCGACTAGCGGGAGTGGTGGATGAGCAGTTCTTC.

This clonotype was observed at least ten times. The V and J genes are TRBV5-1 and TRBJ2-3; D could derive from TRBD1 or TRBD2 (6 bases each). The CDR3 is made up of 16 amino acids. Between the trimmed V and J ends, which lost 0 bases and 4 bases, there was a span of 15 bases. Germline CDR1 reads SGHRS; CDR2 reads YFSETQ. The DNA of the CDR3 is TGCGCCAGCAGCTTGGAGGGGGGAGATCCCCCAGATACGCAGTATTTT. This translates into CASSLEGGDPPDTQYF.

The sample holds many counts of this clonotype. The chain uses TRBV12-3 or TRBV12-4 and TRBJ1-5; possibly TRBD1 for D (5 bases). The CDR3 totals 15 residues. V was pared by 1 base and J by 5 bases, with 12 bases between. DNA for the CDR3: TGTGCCAGCAGTTTAGGGGGGACTGTCCATCAGCCCCAGCATTTT. It codes for CASSLGGTVHQPQHF.

This clonotype has just one count. The rearrangement uses TRBV20-1 and TRBJ2-3; D unresolved. CDR1 DFQATT and CDR2 SNEGSKA come from the germline V gene (reference sequence). This CDR3 is built from 11 residues. Between the trimmed V and J ends, which lost 5 bases and 6 bases, there was a span of 9 bases. The CDR3 coding sequence is TGCAGTGCTCTTTCCCCGGATACGCAGTATTTT. Translated, it gives CSALSPDTQYF.

In its sample, this clonotype was seen many times. This chain uses TRBV20-1 with TRBJ2-1; 13 bases align to TRBD2. Germline V gene sequence: CDR1 DFQATT, CDR2 SNEGSKA (reference sequence). The CDR3 loop spans 14 amino acids. V shed 4 bases and J 7 bases; nucleotides not matched to a gene: 4. The CDR3 loop reads CSAKGLAGVNEQFF. CDR3 DNA sequence: TGCAGTGCTAAAGGACTAGCGGGAGTAAATGAGCAGTTCTTC.

This clonotype was seen ten or more times. The chain employs TRBV7-9 and TRBJ1-2; D unresolved. CDR3 length: 14 amino acids. With 3 bases removed from V and 2 bases from J, the gap between germline ends came to 10 bases. CDR1 and CDR2 from the germline V gene are SEHNR and FQNEAQ (reference sequence). The CDR3 is CASSLETENYGYTF. CDR3 DNA: TGTGCCAGCAGCTTGGAGACGGAAAACTATGGCTACACCTTC.

This clonotype was picked up many times. J is TRBJ2-1 and V is TRBV10-3, with 10 bases fitting TRBD1. CDR3 length: 16 amino acids. CDR1 and CDR2 from the germline V gene are ENHRY and SYGVKD. Losses at the gene ends were 4 bases for V and 5 bases for J; bases not matched to a gene: 8. The CDR3: CAISASGTGANNEQFF. The CDR3, as DNA: TGTGCCATCAGTGCCTCCGGGACAGGGGCGAACAATGAGCAGTTCTTC.

This clonotype was seen a handful of times. V is TRBV5-1 and J is TRBJ1-2, with D uncertain. Trimming removed 3 bases at V and 2 bases at J, with 11 bases between. The CDR3 length is 14 residues. Germline-derived CDR1 and CDR2 are SGHRS and YFSETQ. CDR3: CASSWAPSNYGYTF. Here the CDR3 DNA reads TGCGCCAGCAGCTGGGCCCCCTCCAACTATGGCTACACCTTC.

This clonotype was observed a handful of times. The chain has TRBV12-3 or TRBV12-4 and TRBJ2-3; no clear D gene. This CDR3 has 12 residues. Deletions cut 2 bases from V and 7 bases from J, with 7 bases between. The CDR3 nucleotides are TGTGCCAGCAGTTTAAGTTTAAATACGCAGTATTTT. Translated: CASSLSLNTQYF.

The rearrangement links TRBV2 to TRBJ2-2, with TRBD2 matching 13 bases. Germline trimming cut 2 bases from V and 6 bases from J; bases unmatched to any gene: 6. This CDR3 contains 17 residues. Germline V gene data show CDR1 as SNHLY and CDR2 as FYNNEI. CDR3 region: CASSENSGLAGAGELFF. In DNA form, the CDR3 reads TGTGCCAGCAGTGAAAACTCCGGACTAGCGGGAGCCGGGGAGCTGTTTTTT.

In this sample, this clonotype turned up many times. The V call is TRBV28, the J call TRBJ2-7; tentative D call: TRBD2 (7 bases). Looked up from germline, CDR1 is MDHEN and CDR2 is SYDVKM. The CDR3 consists of 12 residues. V was shortened by 8 bases and J by 3 bases, with 11 bases between the two germline ends. CDR3 residues: CASGRDNYEQYF. CDR3 DNA sequence: TGTGCCAGCGGGAGGGACAACTACGAGCAGTACTTC.

This clonotype was seen only a few times. The chain has TRBV7-8 and TRBJ2-1, with a tentative D call TRBD1 (6 bases). Trimming cost V 0 bases and J 6 bases, with 12 bases left between them. Germline-derived CDR1 and CDR2 are SGHVS and FQNEAQ. This CDR3 is 15 amino acids long. The CDR3 DNA sequence: TGTGCCAGCAGCTTAGCGACAGGATGGCTCAATGAGCAGTTCTTC. Protein sequence: CASSLATGWLNEQFF.

This clonotype came up many times. The CDR3 nucleotides read TGTGCCACCAGTGATCCGGGACAGGGGAGGGCAGATACGCAGTATTTT. Translating gives CATSDPGQGRADTQYF. The chain recombines TRBV24-1 with TRBJ2-3; 10 bases are a match to TRBD1. The length of the CDR3 is 16 residues. Germline loops: CDR1 KGHDR, CDR2 SFDVKD. The junction had 6 bases not matched to a gene; V was cut back by 3 bases and J by 4 bases.

This clonotype was recorded a few times. This chain links TRBV7-9 with TRBJ1-6, with D unresolved. Germline V CDR1 and CDR2: SEHNR, FQNEAQ (reference sequence). Trimming took off 5 bases at V and 9 bases at J, with 11 bases between the two ends. CDR3 size: 13 residues. CDR3 sequence (DNA): TGTGCCAGCAGCAGGACCATTGCTTCACCCCTCCACTTT. Its protein product is CASSRTIASPLHF.

This clonotype was seen at least ten times. This chain links TRBV12-3 or TRBV12-4 with TRBJ1-1; 11 bases are a match to TRBD1. V lost 4 bases to trimming and J lost 10 bases; unmatched junction nucleotides: 5. CDR3 length: 13 amino acids. The CDR3 region is CASSWGQGVRAFF. CDR3 bases: TGTGCCAGCAGTTGGGGACAGGGGGTGAGAGCTTTCTTT.

This clonotype was seen repeatedly, ten times or more. The chain has TRBV9 and TRBJ2-7; 10 nucleotides agree with TRBD2. CDR3 length equals 14 residues. Germline CDR1 and CDR2: SGDLS and YYNGEE. J was trimmed by 4 bases and V by 4 bases; bases with no gene match: 5. The CDR3 DNA follows: TGTGCCAGCAGCTCTAGCGGGAGTACTTACGAGCAGTACTTC. It is translated as CASSSSGSTYEQYF.

The chain couples TRBV29-1 to TRBJ2-7; a possible D gene is TRBD1 (5 bases). This CDR3 comprises 13 residues. CDR1 and CDR2 (germline): SQVTM, ANQGSEA. The V and J ends lost 1 base and 3 bases respectively, with 10 bases between them. The CDR3 DNA is TGCAGCGTTGAAGGGGGCAAGGGCTACGAGCAGTACTTC. Its protein is CSVEGGKGYEQYF.